This entry describes one T cell receptor (beta chain). Sequencing was performed with immunoSEQ multiplex PCR; in TCRdb, only in-frame clones are kept and a portion is missing. The sample records 16,000 or so clones, about 88% being singletons. Germline CDR1 and CDR2: SGHVS and FQNEAQ. The CDR3 is 19 amino acids. V lost 5 bases to trimming and J lost 7 bases; unmatched junction nucleotides: 16. This sample stems from a study of lymphopenia after photon versus proton radiotherapy. This TCR came from a woman aged 55-70 years with cholangiocarcinoma. Some clones in this sample may be carry-over from other donors' samples. The material sequenced was peripheral blood, taken from a patient treated with proton-based radiotherapy. The chain is built from TRBV7-8 and TRBJ2-2; 13 nucleotides line up with TRBD2. The CDR3 here is CASSPSRLAGGPRVGELFF. The CDR3 DNA reads as TGTGCCAGCAGCCCAAGTCGACTAGCGGGGGGCCCCCGGGTCGGGGAGCTGTTTTTT.